This T cell receptor beta chain derives from a study of T cell responses to AZD1222 COVID-19 vaccine. Study-level findings and limits: Donors, mostly white British, included more females; clonal diversity was possibly underestimated.

The data were produced by immunoSEQ multiplex PCR, yet TCRdb's version contains in-frame clones alone and is incomplete. The data show around 130,000 clones, roughly nine tenths seen once. Germline CDR1 GTSNPN, CDR2 SVGIG (reference sequence). The CDR3 sequence is 9 residues long. V gave up 6 bases and J gave up 3 bases, with 2 bases separating them. Comment on this clone: What it binds is unknown.

The chain uses TRBV30 and TRBJ1-2, with D unresolved. The material sequenced was peripheral blood, taken 28 days after the second AZD1222 dose. This TCR derives from an adult who received the AZD1222 COVID-19 vaccine. CDR3 DNA sequence: TGTGCCTGCCACTATGGCTACACCTTC. Translation gives CACHYGYTF.